Listed here are 27 T cell receptor beta chains from one sample, sequenced in a study of T cell responses to AZD1222 COVID-19 vaccine. Clones were sequenced by immunoSEQ multiplex PCR, and TCRdb holds only the in-frame ones, with some missing. The table shows 150,000 to 180,000 clones, with under 95% occurring only once. The sequenced sample was peripheral blood, obtained on day 0 of AZD1222 vaccination. All receptors come from an adult in good health.

The gene calls are TRBV6-4 and TRBJ1-2, with 7 bases that match TRBD1. CDR1 and CDR2 (germline): MRHNA, SNTAGT. V shed 3 bases, J shed 7 bases, and the junction held 8 bases outside the gene matches. The CDR3 spans 14 residues. The CDR3 DNA reads as TGTGCCAGCAGTGAGGACGGGACAGCGTCTGGCTACACCTTC. It encodes CASSEDGTASGYTF.

The genes are TRBV3-1 (or the pseudogene TRBV3-2) and TRBJ1-2, with TRBD1 matching over 9 bases. In germline, CDR1 is LGHDT, CDR2 YNNKEL (reference sequence). This CDR3 is 16 amino acids long. V shed 4 bases and J 6 bases; nucleotides not matched to a gene: 12. The CDR3 DNA sequence: TGTGCCAGCAGCCCGATAAGGACAGGGGTGACGGATGGCTACACCTTC. Translation: CASSPIRTGVTDGYTF.

This clone was observed once. The genes are TRBV7-3 and TRBJ2-7; 8 bases match TRBD1. V shed 2 bases and J 7 bases; nucleotides not matched to a gene: 13. The CDR3 sequence is 16 residues long. Germline V CDR1 and CDR2: SGHTA, FQGTGA. The CDR3 DNA reads as TGTGCCAGCAGCTTAGACGCATCTGGACAGGGAATTGAGCAGTACTTC. Its translation: CASSLDASGQGIEQYF. The full variable domain, completed using reference TRBV7-3 and TRBJ2-7, is GAGVSQTPSNKVTEKGKYVELRCDPISGHTALYWYRQSLGQGPEFLIYFQGTGAADDSGLPNDRFFAVRPEGSVSTLKIQRTERGDSAVYLCASSLDASGQGIEQYFGPGTRLTVT.

The V and J genes are TRBV11-3 and TRBJ2-1, with 9 bases aligning to TRBD2. This CDR3 is built from 15 residues. Germline CDR1 is SGHNT and CDR2 is YENEEA. The trim removed 5 bases at V and 2 bases at J, leaving 4 bases unmatched. CDR3 residues: CASSAIAGAYNEQFF. CDR3 in DNA: TGTGCCAGCAGCGCCATAGCGGGAGCCTACAATGAGCAGTTCTTC.

V gene TRBV9 combines with J gene TRBJ2-3; D uncertain. Per germline, CDR1 SGDLS and CDR2 YYNGEE. Trimming stripped 0 bases from V and 2 bases from J, with 10 bases between. The CDR3 spans 15 residues. CDR3 sequence: CASSVVASPTDTQYF. CDR3 sequence (DNA): TGTGCCAGCAGCGTAGTCGCGAGCCCCACAGATACGCAGTATTTT.

J is TRBJ2-3 and V is TRBV5-4; D not certain. Trimming removed 4 bases at V and 2 bases at J, with 5 bases between. The CDR3 has 12 residues. Germline V CDR1 and CDR2: SGHNT, YYREEE (reference sequence). The CDR3 bases are TGTGCCAGCAGCCACCCCACAGATACGCAGTATTTT. Residues: CASSHPTDTQYF.

The chain carries TRBV5-5 and TRBJ1-6; D possibly corresponds to TRBD1 (5 bases). The CDR3 spans 16 residues. V was cut by 5 bases and J by 10 bases, with 22 bases left in between. Germline CDR1 is SGHKS and CDR2 is YYEKEE (reference sequence). CDR3 amino acids: CASSWDPGNFVSPLHF. The CDR3 coding sequence is TGTGCCAGCAGTTGGGACCCGGGAAACTTCGTGTCACCCCTCCACTTT.

The rearrangement joins TRBV19 to TRBJ2-7; 10 bases align to TRBD1. The V segment lost 5 bases and the J segment 6 bases; nucleotides outside the gene matches: 4. The CDR3 has 13 amino acids. Germline lookup yields CDR1 LNHDA and CDR2 SQIVND (reference sequence). This chain's CDR3 is CASSDRGRGEQYF. CDR3 sequence (DNA): TGTGCCAGTAGTGACAGGGGGCGAGGCGAGCAGTACTTC.

J is TRBJ2-5 and V is TRBV11-3, with TRBD2 identical over 9 bases. Looked up from germline, CDR1 is SGHNT and CDR2 is YENEEA. This CDR3 is built from 17 residues. V was clipped by 5 bases and J by 5 bases; unmatched bases: 15. The CDR3 coding sequence is TGTGCCAGCAGCCCTAAAGCTGGGAGCGGGAGGCGGGAGACCCAGTACTTC. Residues: CASSPKAGSGRRETQYF.

CDR3 sequence: CASSQPGELFF. In DNA form, the CDR3 reads TGTGCCAGCAGCCAACCCGGGGAGCTGTTTTTT. The V gene is TRBV3-1 (or the pseudogene TRBV3-2), the J gene TRBJ2-2, with D hard to call. The CDR3 spans 11 residues. Germline-derived CDR1 and CDR2 are LGHDT and YNNKEL (reference sequence). Trimming took off 2 bases at V and 6 bases at J, with 1 base between the two ends.

The V gene is TRBV5-1, the J gene TRBJ2-3, with D hard to call. This CDR3 has 13 amino acids. CDR1 SGHRS and CDR2 YFSETQ come from the germline V gene. The V gene lost 4 bases and the J gene lost 0 bases, with 6 bases spanning the gap. CDR3: CASSPPSTDTQYF. CDR3 coding DNA: TGCGCCAGCAGCCCACCCAGCACAGATACGCAGTATTTT.

The CDR3 DNA reads TGTGCCAGCAGCCAAGAATTTCGCCTAGCGGGGGGTACCGGGGAGCTGTTTTTT. Its protein is CASSQEFRLAGGTGELFF. This rearrangement joins TRBV14 to TRBJ2-2; 11 nucleotides agree with TRBD2. Germline trimming cut 0 bases from V and 5 bases from J; bases unmatched to any gene: 8. The CDR3 length is 18 residues. Germline lookup yields CDR1 SGHDN and CDR2 FVKESK.

The CDR3 bases are TGTGCCAGCAGACCGGACACGATCTCTGGAAACACCATATATTTT. Its protein product is CASRPDTISGNTIYF. The chain has TRBV6-5 and TRBJ1-3; maybe TRBD1 (5 bases). With 6 bases removed from V and 0 bases from J, the gap between germline ends came to 12 bases. The CDR3 is made up of 15 amino acids. Germline CDR1 is MNHEY and CDR2 is SVGAGI.

V and J are TRBV5-1 and TRBJ2-3, with TRBD2 matching 10 bases. This CDR3 contains 15 residues. The trim removed 4 bases at V and 2 bases at J, leaving 4 bases unmatched. Germline V gene data show CDR1 as SGHRS and CDR2 as YFSETQ. The CDR3 is CASSTLAGPTDTQYF. The CDR3 nucleotides read TGCGCCAGCAGCACACTAGCGGGACCCACAGATACGCAGTATTTT. The variable domain in full, with the rest retrieved from reference TRBV5-1 and TRBJ2-3, is KAGVTQTPRYLIKTRGQQVTLSCSPISGHRSVSWYQQTPGQGLQFLFEYFSETQRNKGNFPGRFSGRQFSNSRSEMNVSTLELGDSALYLCASSTLAGPTDTQYFGPGTRLTVL.

The CDR3 reads CASSPEKGPTDTQYF. The CDR3 DNA reads as TGTGCCAGCTCACCTGAGAAGGGGCCCACAGATACGCAGTATTTT. The chain combines TRBV18 with TRBJ2-3; tentatively, D is TRBD1 (5 bases). Deletions cut 3 bases from V and 2 bases from J, with 12 bases between. CDR3 length equals 15 residues. Germline values: CDR1 KGHSH, CDR2 LQKENI.

The chain uses TRBV5-4 and TRBJ2-1, with D unclear. The CDR3 extends over 14 amino acids. The germline V and J ends were trimmed by 0 bases and 7 bases, with 11 bases remaining between them. CDR1 SGHNT and CDR2 YYREEE come from the germline V gene (reference sequence). The CDR3 loop is CASSLVAEGNEQFF. CDR3 nucleotide sequence: TGTGCCAGCAGCTTGGTCGCGGAAGGGAATGAGCAGTTCTTC.

The sample holds a few counts of this clone. The genes are TRBV19 and TRBJ2-6, with 7 positions matching TRBD1. CDR1 is LNHDA and CDR2 is SQIVND in the germline V gene (reference sequence). V lost 4 bases to trimming and J lost 0 bases; unmatched junction nucleotides: 6. The CDR3 spans 17 residues. DNA of the CDR3: TGTGCCAGTAGTAGACAGGGAGTCCACTCTGGGGCCAACGTCCTGACTTTC. Its translation: CASSRQGVHSGANVLTF.

V is TRBV27 and J is TRBJ2-1; perhaps TRBD1 as D (6 bases). The CDR3 is 16 amino acids. Trimming took 2 bases from V and 0 from J, leaving 11 bases between them. Per germline, CDR1 MNHEY and CDR2 SMNVEV (reference sequence). Here the CDR3 DNA reads TGTGCCAGCAGTTTAGCGTGGGACACCTCCTACAATGAGCAGTTCTTC. Amino acid sequence: CASSLAWDTSYNEQFF.

The J gene is TRBJ2-5, the V gene TRBV6-2 or TRBV6-3; D is unclear. Germline CDR1 reads MNHEY; CDR2 reads SVGEGT. This CDR3 comprises 12 residues. V was clipped by 4 bases and J by 2 bases, with 5 bases between them. CDR3 nucleotide sequence: TGTGCCAGCAGTTCATCGCAAGAGACCCAGTACTTC. Its protein product is CASSSSQETQYF.

The CDR3 spells CATLLAEPGELFF. CDR3 nucleotide sequence: TGTGCCACATTACTAGCGGAGCCCGGGGAGCTGTTTTTT. The chain uses TRBV6-5 and TRBJ2-2, with 8 bases matching TRBD2. The CDR3 is made up of 13 amino acids. The V gene's germline CDR1 is MNHEY and CDR2 SVGAGI. After removal of 10 bases from V and 6 bases from J, the junction contained 7 bases not matched to a gene.

The V gene is TRBV7-8, the J gene TRBJ1-2; D is ambiguous. CDR1 SGHVS and CDR2 FQNEAQ come from the germline V gene. The CDR3 covers 14 residues. The V end lost 3 bases, the J end lost 4 bases, and 12 bases lay between the germline ends. For the CDR3, the DNA is TGTGCCAGCAGCTTGGCGAGCTTGTCCTATGGCTACACCTTC. It yields the protein CASSLASLSYGYTF. Together with reference TRBV7-8 and TRBJ1-2, the CDR3 gives the full variable domain: GAGVSQSPRYKVAKRGQDVALRCDPISGHVSLFWYQQALGQGPEFLTYFQNEAQLDKSGLPSDRFFAERPEGSVSTLKIQRTQQEDSAVYLCASSLASLSYGYTFGSGTRLTVV.

The chain has TRBV6-5 and TRBJ1-1; a weak D match, TRBD1 (5 bases). The CDR3 runs 13 residues. The germline gives CDR1 MNHEY, CDR2 SVGAGI. V was shortened by 7 bases and J by 5 bases, with 14 bases between the two germline ends. In nucleotides, the CDR3 is TGTGCCAGCACTCCCGAGGGGACTACTGAAGCTTTCTTT. It codes for CASTPEGTTEAFF.

The V and J genes are TRBV30 and TRBJ1-6, with 7 nucleotides matching TRBD1. The CDR3 runs to 13 residues. Trimming removed 7 bases from V and 8 bases from J; junction bases left unmatched: 8. CDR1 is GTSNPN and CDR2 is SVGIG in the germline V gene (reference sequence). CDR3 sequence reads: CASSTGLDSPLHF. CDR3 DNA: TGTGCCTCATCGACAGGGTTAGATTCACCCCTCCACTTT.

The chain employs TRBV12-3 or TRBV12-4 and TRBJ2-2; no reliable D call. The CDR3 runs 12 residues. CDR3 coding DNA: TGTGGGGAAACTACGAACACCGGGGAGCTGTTTTTT. Its protein is CGETTNTGELFF.

The chain uses TRBV28 and TRBJ2-2; possibly TRBD1 for D (5 bases). The CDR3 runs to 13 residues. The germline CDR1 and CDR2 sequences are MDHEN and SYDVKM. The germline V and J ends were trimmed by 8 bases and 9 bases, with 16 bases remaining between them. DNA for the CDR3: TGTGCCAGCGGTATCATGACAGTCCGGGAGCTGTTTTTT. Amino acids: CASGIMTVRELFF.

V is TRBV7-3 and J is TRBJ2-4; unclear D gene. Per germline, CDR1 SGHTA and CDR2 FQGTGA. The CDR3 length is 15 residues. V was shortened by 1 base and J by 4 bases, with 11 bases between the two germline ends. The CDR3 loop reads CASSLNGVTKNIQYF. DNA of the CDR3: TGTGCCAGCAGCTTAAACGGCGTTACAAAAAACATTCAGTACTTC.

This clone has just one count. The chain uses TRBV12-3 or TRBV12-4 and TRBJ2-7, with TRBD1 identical over 8 bases. V gave up 5 bases and J gave up 5 bases; unmatched junction bases: 2. This CDR3 comprises 12 residues. The CDR3 sequence: CASSPTGDEQYF. CDR3 DNA sequence: TGTGCCAGCAGTCCGACAGGGGACGAGCAGTACTTC.